Below are 3 T cell receptor beta chains sequenced from a single sample in a study of blood T cell repertoires in COVID-19. Sequenced by immunoSEQ multiplex PCR; TCRdb stores in-frame clones only, minus some. The repertoire has fewer than 130,000 clones, less than 75% of them found once; the top ten carry roughly 7.5%. The sequenced sample was peripheral blood. The receptors were gathered from a woman aged 60-70 years with acute or convalescent COVID-19.

The CDR3 coding sequence is TGTGCCAGCAGTGAAAGACAGTTTTCCCAGCATTTT. This gives the protein CASSERQFSQHF. This rearrangement joins TRBV2 to TRBJ1-5; D is possibly TRBD1 (5 bases). Germline V gene data show CDR1 as SNHLY and CDR2 as FYNNEI. Trimming shortened V by 2 bases and J by 11 bases, and 10 bases separated the two germline ends. The CDR3 is made up of 12 amino acids.

The CDR3 nucleotides are TGTGCCACCAGCAGAGCGTCTTCCCAGTTTTTCTTT. Translation: CATSRASSQFFF. The rearrangement joins TRBV15 to TRBJ1-1; D not certain. CDR1 and CDR2 (germline): LNHNV, YYDKDF (reference sequence). The V end lost 1 base, the J end lost 13 bases, and 13 bases lay between the germline ends. CDR3 size: 12 residues. Combining the CDR3 with reference TRBV15 and TRBJ1-1 gives the whole variable domain DAMVIQNPRYQVTQFGKPVTLSCSQTLNHNVMYWYQQKSSQAPKLLFHYYDKDFNNEADTPDNFQSRRPNTSFCFLDIRSPGLGDTAMYLCATSRASSQFFFGQGTRLTVV.

The genes are TRBV19 and TRBJ1-3; D is perhaps TRBD1 (5 bases). Trimming removed 6 bases at V and 2 bases at J, with 11 bases between. CDR3 length equals 14 residues. The germline CDR1 and CDR2 sequences are LNHDA and SQIVND (reference sequence). The CDR3 loop reads CASSRRDAGNTIYF. The CDR3 coding sequence is TGTGCCAGTAGCCGGAGGGACGCTGGAAACACCATATATTTT. The variable domain in full, completed from reference TRBV19 and TRBJ1-3, reads DGGITQSPKYLFRKEGQNVTLSCEQNLNHDAMYWYRQDPGQGLRLIYYSQIVNDFQKGDIAEGYSVSREKKESFPLTVTSAQKNPTAFYLCASSRRDAGNTIYFGEGSWLTVV.